This record looks at one T cell receptor (beta chain) sequence and its context. Clones were read by immunoSEQ multiplex PCR, and TCRdb kept only the in-frame ones, dropping some. The data contain just under 150,000 clones, around 87% of them singletons. CDR1 is SGHDT, CDR2 YYEEEE, per germline. The CDR3 has 15 amino acids. The V and J ends lost 4 bases and 9 bases respectively, with 20 bases between them. The source of the sample is a study of blood T cell repertoires in COVID-19. Study as a whole: T cells, B-cell-depleted T cells, or PBMCs provided the cDNA or gDNA that served as material.

This clonotype was sampled from a man aged 45-60 years who had recovered from COVID-19. The chain has TRBV5-6 and TRBJ1-3, with TRBD1 as a possible D gene (5 bases). The specimen was peripheral blood. CDR3 sequence: CASSTGTEGSGTIYF. DNA of the CDR3: TGTGCCAGCAGCACCGGGACGGAGGGGAGTGGCACCATATATTTT.